These T cell receptor beta chains were read from a single sample in a study of blood T cell repertoires in COVID-19. Generated by immunoSEQ multiplex PCR, the TCRdb table keeps only in-frame clones and is missing some. Here the sample spans 45,000 to 65,000 clones, 90% to 95% being singletons. Sample: peripheral blood. These receptors were obtained from a woman at least 80 years old with acute or convalescent COVID-19. Each CDR3 is given with its conserved first and last residue. The D gene is left open where the match is weak. Size values are once, few and many counts, or a class for expanded clones, and some rows have none.

j_call clone_size v_call d_call cdr3_aa cdr3_nt
TRBJ2-7 . TRBV4-2 TRBD2 CASSQDSSGSLSYEQYF TGTGCCAGCAGCCAAGATAGCAGCGGGAGCCTCTCCTACGAGCAGTACTTC
TRBJ2-7 . TRBV6-5 . CASGAPRLSYEQYF TGTGCCAGCGGGGCCCCTAGGCTCTCCTACGAGCAGTACTTC
TRBJ2-1 once TRBV29-1 . CSGGAYPNEQFF TGCAGCGGGGGGGCTTATCCTAATGAGCAGTTCTTC
TRBJ1-3 . TRBV5-1 . CASSTGMESGNTIYF TGCGCCAGCAGCACGGGAATGGAGTCTGGAAACACCATATATTTT
TRBJ2-1 . TRBV6-2/TRBV6-3 TRBD2 CASSSGLAVYNEQFF TGTGCCAGCAGTTCCGGACTAGCAGTCTACAATGAGCAGTTCTTC
TRBJ2-1 . TRBV7-3 . CASSNSNQQFF TGTGCCAGCAGCAATTCTAACCAGCAGTTCTTC
TRBJ1-1 once TRBV7-2 . CASSLTAWNTEAFF TGTGCCAGCAGCTTAACAGCCTGGAACACTGAAGCTTTCTTT
TRBJ1-4 . TRBV5-3 TRBD1 CARQQGTNEKLFF TGTGCCAGACAACAGGGGACTAATGAAAAACTGTTTTTT
TRBJ2-7 . TRBV19 . CASSRSTGTYEQYF TGTGCCAGTAGTAGGTCGACAGGAACCTACGAGCAGTACTTC
TRBJ2-1 . TRBV3-1/TRBV3-2 . CASSQVGRGINEQFF TGTGCCAGCAGCCAAGTTGGGCGGGGTATCAATGAGCAGTTCTTC
TRBJ2-7 . TRBV6-5 TRBD1 CAGDPGTGGTYEQYF TGTGCCGGAGATCCCGGGACAGGGGGGACCTACGAGCAGTACTTC
TRBJ2-7 . TRBV6-5 TRBD2 CASRPPGGIYEQYF TGTGCCAGCAGGCCCCCGGGAGGTATATACGAGCAGTACTTC
TRBJ2-3 few TRBV4-2 . CASSQGHLSTDTQYF TGTGCCAGCAGCCAGGGACACCTTAGCACAGATACGCAGTATTTT
TRBJ1-1 . TRBV27 TRBD1 CASSRQGPATQAFF TGTGCCAGCAGTCGACAGGGTCCGGCGACTCAAGCTTTCTTT
TRBJ2-1 . TRBV5-1 TRBD2 CASSPGGSGSHNEQFF TGCGCCAGCAGCCCGGGGGGTAGCGGCAGTCACAATGAGCAGTTCTTC
TRBJ1-1 . TRBV20-1 . CRAGTEAFF TGCAGGGCGGGGACTGAAGCTTTCTTT
TRBJ1-4 . TRBV5-1 . CASSYGAATNEKLFF TGCGCCAGCAGCTATGGGGCCGCAACTAATGAAAAACTGTTTTTT